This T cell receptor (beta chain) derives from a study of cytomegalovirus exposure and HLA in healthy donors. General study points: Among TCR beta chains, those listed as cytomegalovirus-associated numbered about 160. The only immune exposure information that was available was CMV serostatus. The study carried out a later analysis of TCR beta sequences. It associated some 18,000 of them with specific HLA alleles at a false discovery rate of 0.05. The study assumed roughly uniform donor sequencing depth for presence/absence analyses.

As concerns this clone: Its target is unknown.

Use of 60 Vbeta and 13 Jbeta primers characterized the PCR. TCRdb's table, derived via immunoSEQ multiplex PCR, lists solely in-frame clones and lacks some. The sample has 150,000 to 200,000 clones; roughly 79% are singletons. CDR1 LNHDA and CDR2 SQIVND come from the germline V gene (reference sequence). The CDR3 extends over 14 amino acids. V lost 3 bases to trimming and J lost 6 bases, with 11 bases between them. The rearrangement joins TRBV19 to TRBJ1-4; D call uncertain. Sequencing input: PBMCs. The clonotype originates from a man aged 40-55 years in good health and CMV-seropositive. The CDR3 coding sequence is TGTGCCAGTAGTATTTCGGGGTTGGATGAAAAACTGTTTTTT. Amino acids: CASSISGLDEKLFF.